The present entry profiles one T cell receptor (beta chain) with its context. The antigen is unknown. CDR1 and CDR2 (germline): SGHKS, YYEKEE (reference sequence). This CDR3 is 15 amino acids long. 5'RACE template switching with UMIs generated TCR beta cDNA. With the 5' RACE reads reprocessed, TCRdb shows one record per CDR3 protein and no DNA. This sample contains 350,000 to 450,000 distinct CDR3 sequences. This record belongs to a study of T cells expressing NK-cell markers. Overall study findings and caveats: CD8+ T cells in 5 or 6 donors included dominant NKG2C+ clonotypes at about 1.0-8%.

V gene TRBV5-5 combines with J gene TRBJ2-1. The receptor was isolated from a man between 18 and 69 years old in good health. Sequencing was performed on blood T cells: a sorted CD56 or NKG2C T cell subset, CD4+ or CD8+ T cells, or bulk PBMC T cells (not recorded which). CDR3 region: CASSSPVGLFNEQFF.